The source of this TCR beta chain is a study of T-cell reconstitution after alpha-beta-depleted transplantation in children. This clonotype showed up many times. TCRbeta library construction was performed incorporating unique molecular identifiers. Each CDR3 protein is one row after TCRdb ran MiXCR on the PCR reads. Of 200,000 to 250,000 distinct CDR3 sequences listed, roughly a tenth were seen once; the top ten hold 5.1%. The CDR3 runs to 15 residues. Germline V lookup: CDR1 MGHRA, CDR2 YSYEKL. V was trimmed by 4 bases and J by 0 bases, leaving 7 bases between them. The chain links TRBV4-1 to TRBJ2-6; no firm D call. The receptor's source is a human donor who donated a stem cell graft to a child with SCID. The specimen was PBMCs from the stem cell graft donor, collected from the stem cell graft. This CDR3 reads CASSPPDSGANVLTF. The DNA of the CDR3 is TGCGCCAGCAGCCCCCCGGACTCTGGGGCCAACGTCCTGACTTTC.